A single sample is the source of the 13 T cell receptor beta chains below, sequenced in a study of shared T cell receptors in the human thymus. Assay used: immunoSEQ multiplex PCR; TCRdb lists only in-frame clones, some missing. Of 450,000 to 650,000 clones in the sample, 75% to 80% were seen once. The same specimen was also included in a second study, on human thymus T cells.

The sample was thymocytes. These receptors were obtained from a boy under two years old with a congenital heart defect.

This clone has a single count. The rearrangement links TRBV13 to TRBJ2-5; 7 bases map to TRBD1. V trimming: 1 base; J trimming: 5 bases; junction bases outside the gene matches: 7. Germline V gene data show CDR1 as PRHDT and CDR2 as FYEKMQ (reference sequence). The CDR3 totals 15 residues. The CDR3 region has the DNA TGTGCCAGCAGCTTAGCGGTGACAGGGTGCGAGACCCAGTACTTC. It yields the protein CASSLAVTGCETQYF.

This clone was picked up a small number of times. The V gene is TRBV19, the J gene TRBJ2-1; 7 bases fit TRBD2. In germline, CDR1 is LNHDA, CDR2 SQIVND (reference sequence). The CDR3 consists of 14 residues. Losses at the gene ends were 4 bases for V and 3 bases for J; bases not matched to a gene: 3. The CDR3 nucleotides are TGTGCCAGTAGTACTAGCGGAATCTACAATGAGCAGTTCTTC. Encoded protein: CASSTSGIYNEQFF.

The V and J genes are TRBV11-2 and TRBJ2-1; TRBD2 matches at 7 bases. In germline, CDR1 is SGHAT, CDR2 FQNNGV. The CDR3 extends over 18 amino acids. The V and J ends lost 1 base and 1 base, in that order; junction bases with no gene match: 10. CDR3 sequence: CASSLGTLAVGSYNEQFF. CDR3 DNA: TGTGCCAGCAGCTTAGGCACTCTAGCGGTGGGTTCCTACAATGAGCAGTTCTTC.

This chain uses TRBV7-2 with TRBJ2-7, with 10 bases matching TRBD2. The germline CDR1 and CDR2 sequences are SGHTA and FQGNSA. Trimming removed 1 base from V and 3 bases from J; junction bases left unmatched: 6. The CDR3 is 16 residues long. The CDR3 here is CASSLVGASGSYEQYF. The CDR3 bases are TGTGCCAGCAGCTTAGTCGGGGCTAGCGGGAGCTACGAGCAGTACTTC.

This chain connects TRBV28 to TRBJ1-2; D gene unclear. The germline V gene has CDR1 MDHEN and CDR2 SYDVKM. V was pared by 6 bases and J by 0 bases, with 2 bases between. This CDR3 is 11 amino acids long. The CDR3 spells CASSSNYGYTF. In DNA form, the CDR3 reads TGTGCCAGCAGCTCTAACTATGGCTACACCTTC.

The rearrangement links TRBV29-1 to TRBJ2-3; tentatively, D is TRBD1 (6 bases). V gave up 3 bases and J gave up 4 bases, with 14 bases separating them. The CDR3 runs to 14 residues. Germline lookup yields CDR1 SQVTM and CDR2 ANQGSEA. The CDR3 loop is CSVDPSGVADTQYF. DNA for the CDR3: TGCAGCGTTGACCCATCAGGGGTGGCAGATACGCAGTATTTT.

CDR3 sequence: CAISPGLGGRAPYEQYF. CDR3 in DNA: TGTGCCATCAGTCCCGGATTAGGCGGGAGGGCCCCCTACGAGCAGTACTTC. The chain couples TRBV10-3 to TRBJ2-7; 9 nucleotides line up with TRBD2. The ends lost 5 bases at V and 2 bases at J; junction bases unmatched: 13. CDR1 and CDR2 (germline): ENHRY, SYGVKD. The CDR3 runs 17 residues.

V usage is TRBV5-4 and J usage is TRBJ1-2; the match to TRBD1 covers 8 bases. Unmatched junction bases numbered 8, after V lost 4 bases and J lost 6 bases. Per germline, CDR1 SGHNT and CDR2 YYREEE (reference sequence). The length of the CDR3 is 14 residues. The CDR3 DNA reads TGTGCCAGCAGCCCCGGCCAGGGGGCCCATGGCTACACCTTC. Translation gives CASSPGQGAHGYTF.

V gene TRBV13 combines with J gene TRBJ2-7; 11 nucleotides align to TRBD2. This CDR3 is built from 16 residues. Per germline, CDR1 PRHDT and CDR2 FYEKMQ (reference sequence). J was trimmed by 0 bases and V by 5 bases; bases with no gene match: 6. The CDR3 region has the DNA TGTGCCAGCAGCAGCGGACTAGCGGGTAGCTCCTACGAGCAGTACTTC. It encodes CASSSGLAGSSYEQYF.

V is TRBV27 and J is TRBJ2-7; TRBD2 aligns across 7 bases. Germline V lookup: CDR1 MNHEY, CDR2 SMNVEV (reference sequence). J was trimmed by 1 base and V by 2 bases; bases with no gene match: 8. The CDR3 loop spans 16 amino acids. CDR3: CASSLSLGTISYEQYF. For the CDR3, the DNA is TGTGCCAGCAGTTTAAGTCTCGGGACTATATCCTACGAGCAGTACTTC.

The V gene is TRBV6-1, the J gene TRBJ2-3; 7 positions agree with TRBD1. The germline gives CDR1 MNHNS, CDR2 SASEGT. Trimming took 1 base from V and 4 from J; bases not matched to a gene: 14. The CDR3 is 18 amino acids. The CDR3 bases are TGTGCCAGCAGTGAAGGCTCTGAGGCCGACAGGGCAGCAGATACGCAGTATTTT. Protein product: CASSEGSEADRAADTQYF.

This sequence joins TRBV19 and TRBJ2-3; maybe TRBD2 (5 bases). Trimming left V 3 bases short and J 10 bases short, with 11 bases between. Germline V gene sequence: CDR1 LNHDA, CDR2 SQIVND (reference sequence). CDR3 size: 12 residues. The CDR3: CASSIPGSPQYF. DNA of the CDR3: TGTGCCAGTAGTATTCCGGGGAGTCCGCAGTATTTT. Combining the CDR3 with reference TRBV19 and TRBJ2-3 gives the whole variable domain DGGITQSPKYLFRKEGQNVTLSCEQNLNHDAMYWYRQDPGQGLRLIYYSQIVNDFQKGDIAEGYSVSREKKESFPLTVTSAQKNPTAFYLCASSIPGSPQYFGPGTRLTVL.

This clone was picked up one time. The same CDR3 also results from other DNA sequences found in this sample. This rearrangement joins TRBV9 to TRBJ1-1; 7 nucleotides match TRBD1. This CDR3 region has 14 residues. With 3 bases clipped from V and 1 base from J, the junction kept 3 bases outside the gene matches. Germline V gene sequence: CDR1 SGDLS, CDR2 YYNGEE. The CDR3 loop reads CASSAGTANTEAFF. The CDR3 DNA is TGTGCCAGCAGCGCTGGGACAGCGAACACTGAAGCTTTCTTT.